This T cell receptor (beta chain) was identified during a study of blood T cell repertoires in COVID-19. Overall study: Donors in the United States, Italy and Spain gave samples during acute or convalescent COVID-19. T cells, B-cell-depleted T cells, or PBMCs provided the cDNA or gDNA that served as material.

The CDR3 has 15 amino acids. Germline CDR1 reads SGHDT; CDR2 reads YYEEEE. The V and J ends lost 4 bases and 6 bases, in that order; junction bases with no gene match: 10. Original processing methods: Reference gene primer amplification in the assay estimated nucleated cell counts. Clones were sequenced by immunoSEQ multiplex PCR, and TCRdb holds only the in-frame ones, with some missing. V and J calls and clone size come straight from that table; D and trimming were deduced from the DNA. Of about 140,000 clones listed, around 82% are singletons. The chain carries TRBV5-6 and TRBJ2-7, with 10 bases identical to TRBD1. The TCR originated in a human donor in a cohort sampled during active COVID-19. Sequencing was carried out using peripheral blood. DNA for the CDR3: TGTGCCAGCAGCCGATCCAGGGACAGGGGCCTCGAGCAGTACGTC. Protein product: CASSRSRDRGLEQYV.